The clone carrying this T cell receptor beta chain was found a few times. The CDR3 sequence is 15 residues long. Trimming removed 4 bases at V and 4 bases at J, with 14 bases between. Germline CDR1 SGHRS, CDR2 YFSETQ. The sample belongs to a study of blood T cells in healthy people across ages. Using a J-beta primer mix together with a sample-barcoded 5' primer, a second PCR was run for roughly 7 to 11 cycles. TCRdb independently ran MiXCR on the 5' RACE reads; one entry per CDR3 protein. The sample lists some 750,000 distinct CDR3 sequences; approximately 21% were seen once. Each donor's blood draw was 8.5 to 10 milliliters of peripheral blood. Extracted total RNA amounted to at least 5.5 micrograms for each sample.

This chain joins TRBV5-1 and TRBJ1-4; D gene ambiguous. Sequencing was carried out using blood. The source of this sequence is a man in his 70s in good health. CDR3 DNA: TGCGCCAGCAGCCTTACGGGGAGGTTTAATGAAAAACTGTTTTTT. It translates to CASSLTGRFNEKLFF.